This entry concerns a single T cell receptor (beta chain). Its antigen remains unidentified. Trimming shortened V by 4 bases and J by 4 bases, and 13 bases separated the two germline ends. This CDR3 contains 13 residues. Germline V gene data show CDR1 as GTSNPN and CDR2 as SVGIG (reference sequence). These data originate in a study of OX40 agonist ivuxolimab in advanced cancers. Study-level information: Partial responses occurred in Three dose-escalation patients, one with hepatocellular carcinoma and two with cutaneous melanoma. General study findings and limits: Expanded clones belonging to CD8+ T cells outnumbered, on average, those of CD4+.

Autoimmune disease history or systemic immunosuppression led to patient exclusion. Data came from immunoSEQ multiplex PCR; TCRdb stores just in-frame clones and leaves some out. The sample contains 39,000 or so clones, approximately 86% of which appear only once. The rearrangement joins TRBV30 to TRBJ1-2, with D unclear. Material: CD4+ or CD8+ T cells sorted from blood, obtained in a trial of the OX40 agonist ivuxolimab. The origin of this receptor is an adult with an advanced solid tumor such as melanoma, head and neck, liver or kidney cancer. CDR3 DNA sequence: TGTGCCTGGAATTGGGGAGGCCTCTATGGCTACACCTTC. Its translation: CAWNWGGLYGYTF.